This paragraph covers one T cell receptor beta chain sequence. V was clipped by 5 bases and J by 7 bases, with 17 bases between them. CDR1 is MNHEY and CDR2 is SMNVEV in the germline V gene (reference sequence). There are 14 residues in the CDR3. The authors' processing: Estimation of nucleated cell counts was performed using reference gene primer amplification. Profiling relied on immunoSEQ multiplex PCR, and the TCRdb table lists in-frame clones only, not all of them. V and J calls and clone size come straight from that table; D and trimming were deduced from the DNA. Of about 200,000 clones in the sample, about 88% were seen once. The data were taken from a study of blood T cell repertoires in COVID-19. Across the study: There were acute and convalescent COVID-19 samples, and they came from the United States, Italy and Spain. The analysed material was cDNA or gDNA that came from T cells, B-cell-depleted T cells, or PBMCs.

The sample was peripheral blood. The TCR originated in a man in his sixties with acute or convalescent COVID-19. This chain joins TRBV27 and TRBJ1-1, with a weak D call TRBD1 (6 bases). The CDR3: CASSPLGGQGEAFF. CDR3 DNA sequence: TGTGCCAGCAGTCCCCTCGGGGGGCAGGGTGAAGCTTTCTTT.